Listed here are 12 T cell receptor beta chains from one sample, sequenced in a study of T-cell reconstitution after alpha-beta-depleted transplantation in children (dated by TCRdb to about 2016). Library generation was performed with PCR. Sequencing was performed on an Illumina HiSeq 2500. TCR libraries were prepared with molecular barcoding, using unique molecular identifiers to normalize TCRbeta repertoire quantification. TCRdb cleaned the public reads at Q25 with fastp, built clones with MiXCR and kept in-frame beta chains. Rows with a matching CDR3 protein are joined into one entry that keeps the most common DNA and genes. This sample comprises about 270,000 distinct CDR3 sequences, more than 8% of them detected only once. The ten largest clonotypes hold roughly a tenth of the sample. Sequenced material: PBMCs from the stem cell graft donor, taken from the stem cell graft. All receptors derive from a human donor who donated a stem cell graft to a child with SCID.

The CDR3 DNA reads as TGTGCCAGCAGCTCGGCGCTCTACCTAGGAGAGCAGTACTTC. The encoded protein is CASSSALYLGEQYF. The genes are TRBV5-5 and TRBJ2-7; D not certain. This CDR3 has 14 residues. Germline V gene lookup returns CDR1 SGHKS and CDR2 YYEKEE (reference sequence). V was cut by 3 bases and J by 7 bases, with 17 bases left in between.

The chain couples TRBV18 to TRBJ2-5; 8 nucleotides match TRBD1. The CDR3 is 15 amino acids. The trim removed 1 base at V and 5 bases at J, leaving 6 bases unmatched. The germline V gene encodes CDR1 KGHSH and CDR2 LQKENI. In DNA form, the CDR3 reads TGTGCCAGCTCACCACGAGACAGGGGAGCGGAGACCCAGTACTTC. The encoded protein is CASSPRDRGAETQYF.

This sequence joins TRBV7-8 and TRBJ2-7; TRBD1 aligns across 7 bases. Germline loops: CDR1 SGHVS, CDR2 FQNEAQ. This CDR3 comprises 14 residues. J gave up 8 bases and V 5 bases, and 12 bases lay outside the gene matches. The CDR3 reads CASSTQITGAKQYF. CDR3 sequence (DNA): TGTGCCAGCAGCACCCAAATCACAGGGGCGAAGCAGTACTTC.

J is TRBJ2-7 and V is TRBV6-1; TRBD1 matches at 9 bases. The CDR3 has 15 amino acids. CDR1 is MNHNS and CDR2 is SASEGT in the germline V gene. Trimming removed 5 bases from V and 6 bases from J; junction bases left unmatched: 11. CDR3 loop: CASSPPRDRVPEQYF. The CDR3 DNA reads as TGTGCCAGCAGTCCCCCTCGGGACAGGGTCCCCGAGCAGTACTTC.

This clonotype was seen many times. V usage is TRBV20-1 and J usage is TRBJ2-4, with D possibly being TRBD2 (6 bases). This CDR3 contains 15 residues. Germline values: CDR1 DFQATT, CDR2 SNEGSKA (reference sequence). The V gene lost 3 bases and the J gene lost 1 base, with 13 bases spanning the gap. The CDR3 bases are TGCAGTGCTAGTGCGGGGACGACCGCCAAAAACATTCAGTACTTC. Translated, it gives CSASAGTTAKNIQYF.

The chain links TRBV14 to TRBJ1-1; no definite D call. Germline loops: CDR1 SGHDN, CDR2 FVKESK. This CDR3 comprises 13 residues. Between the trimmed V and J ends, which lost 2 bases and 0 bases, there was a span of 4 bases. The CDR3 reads CASSQKMNTEAFF. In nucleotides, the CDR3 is TGTGCCAGCAGCCAAAAAATGAACACTGAAGCTTTCTTT.

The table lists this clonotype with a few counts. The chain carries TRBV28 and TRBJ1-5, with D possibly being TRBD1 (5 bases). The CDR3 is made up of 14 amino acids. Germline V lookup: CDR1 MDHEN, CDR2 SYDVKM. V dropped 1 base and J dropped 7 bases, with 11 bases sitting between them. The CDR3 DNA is TGTGCCAGCAGTTTATATCAGGGTTGGCAGCCCCAGCATTTT. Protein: CASSLYQGWQPQHF.

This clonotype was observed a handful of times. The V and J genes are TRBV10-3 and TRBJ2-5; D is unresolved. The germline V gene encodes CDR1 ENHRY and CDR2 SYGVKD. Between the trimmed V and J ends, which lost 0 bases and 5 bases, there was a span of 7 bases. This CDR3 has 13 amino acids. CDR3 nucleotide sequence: TGTGCCATCAGTGAGTCTCGGTGGGAGACCCAGTACTTC. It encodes CAISESRWETQYF.

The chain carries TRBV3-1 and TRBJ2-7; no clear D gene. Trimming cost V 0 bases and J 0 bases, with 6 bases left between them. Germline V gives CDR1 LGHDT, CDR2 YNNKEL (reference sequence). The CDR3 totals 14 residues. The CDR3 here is CASSQEPFSYEQYF. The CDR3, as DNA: TGTGCCAGCAGCCAAGAACCCTTCTCCTACGAGCAGTACTTC.

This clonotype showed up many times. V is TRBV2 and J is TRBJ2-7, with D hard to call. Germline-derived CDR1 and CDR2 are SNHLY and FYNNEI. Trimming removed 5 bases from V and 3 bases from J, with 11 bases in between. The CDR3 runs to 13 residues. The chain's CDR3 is CASSFRLGYEQYF. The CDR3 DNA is TGTGCCAGCAGTTTTAGGTTGGGCTACGAGCAGTACTTC.

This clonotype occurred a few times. CDR3 protein: CASSLWVAGRQETQYF. Here the CDR3 DNA reads TGTGCCAGCAGTCTCTGGGTAGCGGGGAGGCAAGAGACCCAGTACTTC. The chain employs TRBV12-3 or TRBV12-4 and TRBJ2-5; 8 bases line up with TRBD2. J lost 2 bases, V lost 5 bases, and 10 bases had no gene match. The CDR3 contains 16 residues.

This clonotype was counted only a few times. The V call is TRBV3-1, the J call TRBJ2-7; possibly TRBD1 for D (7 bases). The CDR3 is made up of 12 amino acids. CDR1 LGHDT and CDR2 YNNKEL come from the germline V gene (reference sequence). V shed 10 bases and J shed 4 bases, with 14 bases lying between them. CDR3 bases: TGTGCCACCGCGGGACAGCCATACGAGCAGTACTTC. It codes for CATAGQPYEQYF.